The present entry profiles one TCR beta chain with its context. This sample was included in a study of cytomegalovirus exposure and HLA in healthy donors. As for the study in general: Earlier findings included over 90 million unique TCR beta sequences obtained from 170 million or so T cells.

This CDR3 has 16 residues. The junction had 5 bases not matched to a gene; V was cut back by 1 base and J by 7 bases. Germline V CDR1 and CDR2: SNHLY, FYNNEI. PCR amplification relied on 60 Vbeta primers (plus 13 Jbeta primers). Sequenced by immunoSEQ multiplex PCR; TCRdb stores in-frame clones only, minus some. The sample includes around 120,000 clones, 70% to 85% of them seen just once. V usage is TRBV2 and J usage is TRBJ1-6; 9 nucleotides line up with TRBD1. The sample comprised PBMCs. This sequence originates from a woman in her sixties or seventies in good health and CMV-seropositive. CDR3 DNA: TGTGCCAGCAGTGAAGGAGCGGGACAGGGAAATTCACCCCTCCACTTT. It is translated as CASSEGAGQGNSPLHF.